These T cell receptor beta chains were read from a single sample in a study of graft-versus-host responses after intestinal transplantation. The assay was immunoSEQ multiplex PCR, and TCRdb's table has in-frame clones only and misses some. The data contain over 120,000 clones, roughly 91% of them singletons. The antigens of these receptors remain unknown. The material sequenced was unstimulated CD4+ T cells sorted from spleen or lymph node cells, taken before intestinal transplant. These receptors were collected from a human donor who received an intestinal transplant. Both conserved end residues are part of each CDR3. Each record gives: D gene, V gene, J gene, clone size, CDR3 DNA, CDR3 protein. D genes are given only for firm matches. Rows give clone size only sometimes, using once, few, many, or a class for an expanded clone.

D: .
V: TRBV4-2
J: TRBJ1-2
size: .
DNA: TGTGCCAGCAGCCAAGACAGGGGCTACACCTTC
CDR3: CASSQDRGYTF

D: TRBD2
V: TRBV10-3
J: TRBJ2-1
size: .
DNA: TGTGCCATCAGCCCGGGACTAGCGGGAGATGTCAATGAGCAGTTCTTC
CDR3: CAISPGLAGDVNEQFF

D: .
V: TRBV5-1
J: TRBJ1-1
size: .
DNA: TGCGCCAGCAGCTTGGAAACTAGTACTGAAGCTTTCTTT
CDR3: CASSLETSTEAFF

D: .
V: TRBV28
J: TRBJ2-7
size: .
DNA: TGTGCCAGCAAACGGGTACTTCTCTACGAGCAGTACTTC
CDR3: CASKRVLLYEQYF

D: .
V: TRBV28
J: TRBJ1-5
size: .
DNA: TGTGCCAGCAGCCGGACGGGGGGGAGCAATCAGCCCCAGCATTTT
CDR3: CASSRTGGSNQPQHF

D: TRBD2
V: TRBV27
J: TRBJ2-7
size: .
DNA: TGTGCCAGCAGCCCCGGGACTATACCCTACGAGCAGTACTTC
CDR3: CASSPGTIPYEQYF

D: .
V: TRBV4-1
J: TRBJ1-5
size: .
DNA: TGCGCCAGCAGCCAAGAAGAAGTACGCAATCAGCCCCAGCATTTT
CDR3: CASSQEEVRNQPQHF

D: .
V: TRBV7-6
J: TRBJ2-7
size: .
DNA: TGTGCCAGCAGCTTGGGCCGGACCTACGAGCAGTACTTC
CDR3: CASSLGRTYEQYF

D: TRBD2
V: TRBV7-3
J: TRBJ2-3
size: few
DNA: TGTGCCAGCAGCCTCACCTCGGGGCGGGGGGCTAAAACAGATACGCAGTATTTT
CDR3: CASSLTSGRGAKTDTQYF

D: .
V: TRBV19
J: TRBJ1-5
size: .
DNA: TGTGCCAGTAGTACCCCCGGAGGGGGGGATCAGCCCCAGCATTTT
CDR3: CASSTPGGGDQPQHF

D: .
V: TRBV19
J: TRBJ2-3
size: .
DNA: TGTGCCAGTAGTATTGGGGCCTGGGATACGCAGTATTTT
CDR3: CASSIGAWDTQYF

D: .
V: TRBV10-3
J: TRBJ2-7
size: .
DNA: TGTGCCATCAGTGAGGGGGACACCTACGAGCAGTACTTC
CDR3: CAISEGDTYEQYF

D: .
V: TRBV25-1
J: TRBJ2-3
size: .
DNA: TGTGCCAGCAGTGGGAGCAGAAGCACAGATACGCAGTATTTT
CDR3: CASSGSRSTDTQYF

D: .
V: TRBV14
J: TRBJ1-5
size: .
DNA: TGTGCCAGCAGCCCCAACAGGGTAGGGCAGCCCCAGCATTTT
CDR3: CASSPNRVGQPQHF

D: .
V: TRBV27
J: TRBJ1-4
size: .
DNA: TGTGCCAGCAGTTCTACAGGGCCCGGCCCAGTAACTAATGAAAAACTGTTTTTT
CDR3: CASSSTGPGPVTNEKLFF

D: .
V: TRBV28
J: TRBJ1-3
size: .
DNA: TGTGCCAGCAGTTTACCCCAAAGGAACACCATATATTTT
CDR3: CASSLPQRNTIYF

D: TRBD2
V: TRBV5-1
J: TRBJ2-7
size: .
DNA: TGCGCCAGCAGCCCCCAGCGGGAGAACCTCTACGAGCAGTACTTC
CDR3: CASSPQRENLYEQYF

D: .
V: TRBV6-1
J: TRBJ2-4
size: .
DNA: TGTGCCAGCAGTGAAGCTGTAAGGAACATTCAGTACTTC
CDR3: CASSEAVRNIQYF

D: TRBD2
V: TRBV7-2
J: TRBJ2-5
size: .
DNA: TGTGCCAGCAGCTTAGGGCCGGGACTAGCGGGGGAGACCCAGTACTTC
CDR3: CASSLGPGLAGETQYF

D: TRBD2
V: TRBV28
J: TRBJ2-1
size: .
DNA: TGTGCCAGCAGCTACGGGACTAGCGGGATGGGAGAGCAGTTCTTC
CDR3: CASSYGTSGMGEQFF

D: TRBD1
V: TRBV6-1
J: TRBJ2-5
size: .
DNA: TGTGCCAGCAGTATTGACAGGGGATTAAAGACCCAGTACTTC
CDR3: CASSIDRGLKTQYF

D: TRBD1
V: TRBV9
J: TRBJ1-1
size: .
DNA: TGTGCCAGCAGCCGAGAGGAGGGGGCGGGTGAAGCTTTCTTT
CDR3: CASSREEGAGEAFF

D: TRBD2
V: TRBV28
J: TRBJ2-2
size: once
DNA: TGTGCCAGCAGTCCGACTAGCGGGAGGGCCGGCGCCGGGGAGCTGTTTTTT
CDR3: CASSPTSGRAGAGELFF

D: .
V: TRBV6-5
J: TRBJ1-5
size: .
DNA: TGTGCCAGCAGCGGACAGCCCAATCAGCCCCAGCATTTT
CDR3: CASSGQPNQPQHF

D: .
V: TRBV9
J: TRBJ2-7
size: .
DNA: TGTGCCAGCAGCCTCGCAGGGGGGACCTACGAGCAGTACTTC
CDR3: CASSLAGGTYEQYF

D: TRBD2
V: TRBV10-3
J: TRBJ2-3
size: .
DNA: TGTGCCATCAGGACTAGCGGGAGTTTCGCAGATACGCAGTATTTT
CDR3: CAIRTSGSFADTQYF

D: .
V: TRBV21-1
J: TRBJ2-1
size: .
DNA: TGTGCCAGCAGCAAAGGGCCCACCTGCTCCTACAATGAGCAGTTCTTC
CDR3: CASSKGPTCSYNEQFF

D: .
V: TRBV7-2
J: TRBJ2-5
size: .
DNA: TGTGCCAGCAGCCCTAGATCGACCCAAGAGACCCAGTACTTC
CDR3: CASSPRSTQETQYF

D: .
V: TRBV5-1
J: TRBJ1-6
size: .
DNA: TGCGCCAGCAGCCCACAGACTAATTCACCCCTCCACTTT
CDR3: CASSPQTNSPLHF

D: .
V: TRBV7-2
J: TRBJ2-1
size: .
DNA: TGTGCCAGCAGCTTAGTCTCGGGAGTTCAGTTCTTC
CDR3: CASSLVSGVQFF

D: .
V: TRBV5-4
J: TRBJ2-5
size: .
DNA: TGTGCCAGCACGACCCCCGGGGCTCAAGAGACCCAGTACTTC
CDR3: CASTTPGAQETQYF

D: .
V: TRBV28
J: TRBJ1-4
size: .
DNA: TGTGCCAGCAGTCCGAGGGGCGCAACTAATGAAAAACTGTTTTTT
CDR3: CASSPRGATNEKLFF

D: TRBD2
V: TRBV28
J: TRBJ2-3
size: few
DNA: TGTGCCAGCAGTCCCGCCACTAGCGTGCCCACAGATACGCAGTATTTT
CDR3: CASSPATSVPTDTQYF

D: TRBD1
V: TRBV2
J: TRBJ1-5
size: .
DNA: TGTGCCAGCAGTGGGACCAGGGGGCGGAGCAATCAGCCCCAGCATTTT
CDR3: CASSGTRGRSNQPQHF

D: TRBD2
V: TRBV19
J: TRBJ2-1
size: .
DNA: TGTGCCAGTAGAGTACTAGCGGGGATTTACAATGAGCAGTTCTTC
CDR3: CASRVLAGIYNEQFF

D: .
V: TRBV6-4
J: TRBJ2-3
size: .
DNA: TGTGCCAGCAGTGACAGGGGGGGGACAGATACGCAGTATTTT
CDR3: CASSDRGGTDTQYF

D: .
V: TRBV27
J: TRBJ2-7
size: .
DNA: TGTGCCAGCAGGTTAGCGGTGGCCTACGAGCAGTACTTC
CDR3: CASRLAVAYEQYF

D: .
V: TRBV28
J: TRBJ1-3
size: once
DNA: TGTGCCAGCAGGGGGCCCGGAAACACCATATATTTT
CDR3: CASRGPGNTIYF

D: .
V: TRBV5-1
J: TRBJ2-7
size: .
DNA: TGCGCCAGCAGCCTGACATGGGGCCCCTACGAGCAGTACTTC
CDR3: CASSLTWGPYEQYF

D: .
V: TRBV5-4
J: TRBJ2-7
size: .
DNA: TGTGCCAGCAGTGCCCGCGGACCCTACGAGCAGTACTTC
CDR3: CASSARGPYEQYF

D: .
V: TRBV14
J: TRBJ1-1
size: .
DNA: TGTGCCAGCAGCCAAGCGGGGGCACTAGGAGCTTTCTTT
CDR3: CASSQAGALGAFF

D: TRBD1
V: TRBV28
J: TRBJ2-7
size: .
DNA: TGTGCCAGCAGTGGATCCGGGACAGGGGTGTACGAGCAGTACTTC
CDR3: CASSGSGTGVYEQYF

D: .
V: TRBV5-1
J: TRBJ2-1
size: .
DNA: TGCGCCAGCAGCGGGGACTTGCGTTCCTACAATGAGCAGTTCTTC
CDR3: CASSGDLRSYNEQFF

D: TRBD1
V: TRBV28
J: TRBJ1-1
size: .
DNA: TGTGCCAGCAGTTTATGGGGACAGGGGGTCACTGAAGCTTTCTTT
CDR3: CASSLWGQGVTEAFF

D: TRBD2
V: TRBV5-8
J: TRBJ2-1
size: once
DNA: TGTGCCAGCAGCTGGACCTCTCTAGCGGGAGGGTACAATGAGCAGTTCTTC
CDR3: CASSWTSLAGGYNEQFF

D: .
V: TRBV7-2
J: TRBJ1-6
size: .
DNA: TGTGCCAGCAGCAACCAAGGACAAAATTCACCCCTCCACTTT
CDR3: CASSNQGQNSPLHF

D: TRBD1
V: TRBV5-1
J: TRBJ2-7
size: .
DNA: TGCGCCAGCAGCGTGACCAGGGGGCTCGAGCAGTACTTC
CDR3: CASSVTRGLEQYF

D: TRBD1
V: TRBV30
J: TRBJ1-1
size: .
DNA: TGTGCCTGGATGGCAGGGGGAACTGAAGCTTTCTTT
CDR3: CAWMAGGTEAFF

D: .
V: TRBV4-1
J: TRBJ1-5
size: .
DNA: TGCGCCAGCAGTCCAATGGGGAGGGAGCGGCGGCCCCAGCATTTT
CDR3: CASSPMGRERRPQHF

D: TRBD2
V: TRBV4-2
J: TRBJ2-5
size: .
DNA: TGTGCCAGCAGTGCTCTAGCGGGGCTCGGGGAGACCCAGTACTTC
CDR3: CASSALAGLGETQYF

D: .
V: TRBV7-9
J: TRBJ2-5
size: .
DNA: TGTGCCAGCAGCCGTACTAGCCCAGAGACCCAGTACTTC
CDR3: CASSRTSPETQYF

D: .
V: TRBV28
J: TRBJ2-7
size: .
DNA: TGTGCCAGCAGCGCGCCTTCCGGGGGCCCGTACGAGCAGTACTTC
CDR3: CASSAPSGGPYEQYF

D: .
V: TRBV4-3
J: TRBJ1-4
size: .
DNA: TGCGCCAGCAGCCAAGGACGGAGTAATGAAAAACTGTTTTTT
CDR3: CASSQGRSNEKLFF

D: .
V: TRBV7-2
J: TRBJ2-5
size: .
DNA: TGTGCCAGCAGCCCTGAGTCATTCCAAGAGACCCAGTACTTC
CDR3: CASSPESFQETQYF

D: .
V: TRBV7-2
J: TRBJ2-1
size: .
DNA: TGTGCCAGCAGCCCAGGGTTATATGAGCAGTTCTTC
CDR3: CASSPGLYEQFF